The source of this T cell receptor (beta chain) is a study of siplizumab effects on memory and regulatory T cells. Germline CDR1 and CDR2: MNHEY and SMNVEV (reference sequence). Losses at the gene ends were 4 bases for V and 3 bases for J; bases not matched to a gene: 6. This CDR3 spans 15 amino acids. Only in-frame clones appear in the TCRdb table, and some are missing; sequencing was by immunoSEQ multiplex PCR. The data contain around 110,000 clones, about 94% of them singletons. This rearrangement joins TRBV27 to TRBJ2-3, with TRBD1 identical over 8 bases. Source material: non-Treg CD4+ T cells sorted from blood. This clonotype was sampled from a human donor in good health. CDR3 DNA: TGTGCCAGCAGTTACAACAGGGGGTCGACAGATACGCAGTATTTT. Translating gives CASSYNRGSTDTQYF.